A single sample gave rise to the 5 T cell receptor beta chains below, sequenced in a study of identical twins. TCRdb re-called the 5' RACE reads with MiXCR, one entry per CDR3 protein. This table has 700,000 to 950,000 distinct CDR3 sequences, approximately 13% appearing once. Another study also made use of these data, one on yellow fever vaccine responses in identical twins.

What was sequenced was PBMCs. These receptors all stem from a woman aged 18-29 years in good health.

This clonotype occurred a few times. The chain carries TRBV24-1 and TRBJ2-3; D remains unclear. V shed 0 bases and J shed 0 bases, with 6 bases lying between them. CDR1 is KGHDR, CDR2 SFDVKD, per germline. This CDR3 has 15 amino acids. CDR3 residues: CATSDLQTSTDTQYF. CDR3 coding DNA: TGTGCCACCAGTGATTTGCAGACTAGCACAGATACGCAGTATTTT.

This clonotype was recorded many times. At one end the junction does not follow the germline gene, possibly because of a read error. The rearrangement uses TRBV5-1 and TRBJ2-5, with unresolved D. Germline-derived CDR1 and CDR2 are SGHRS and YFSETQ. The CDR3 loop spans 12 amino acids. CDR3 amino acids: CASSLSQETQYF. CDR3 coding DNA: TGTGCCAGCAGCTTATCCCAAGAGACCCAGTACTTC.

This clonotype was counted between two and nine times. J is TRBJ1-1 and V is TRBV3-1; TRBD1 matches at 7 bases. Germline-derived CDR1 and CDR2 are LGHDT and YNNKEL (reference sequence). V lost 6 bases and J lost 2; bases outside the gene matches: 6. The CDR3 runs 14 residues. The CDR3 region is CASRKTGINTEAFF. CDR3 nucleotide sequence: TGTGCCAGCAGGAAGACAGGGATAAACACTGAAGCTTTCTTT. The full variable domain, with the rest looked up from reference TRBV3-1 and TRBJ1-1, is DTAVSQTPKYLVTQMGNDKSIKCEQNLGHDTMYWYKQDSKKFLKIMFSYNNKELIINETVPNRFSPKSPDKAHLNLHINSLELGDSAVYFCASRKTGINTEAFFGQGTRLTVV.

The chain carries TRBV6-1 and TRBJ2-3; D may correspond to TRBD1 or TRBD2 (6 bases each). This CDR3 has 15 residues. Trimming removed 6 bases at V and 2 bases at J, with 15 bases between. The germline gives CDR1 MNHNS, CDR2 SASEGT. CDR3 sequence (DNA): TGTGCCAGCAGCCGGGGGCGGGCTTACACAGATACGCAGTATTTT. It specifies CASSRGRAYTDTQYF.

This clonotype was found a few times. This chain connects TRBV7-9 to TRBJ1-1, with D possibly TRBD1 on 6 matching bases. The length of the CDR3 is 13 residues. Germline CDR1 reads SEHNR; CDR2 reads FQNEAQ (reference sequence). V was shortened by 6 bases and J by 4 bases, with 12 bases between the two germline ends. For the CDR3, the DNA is TGTGCCAGCAGTTGGGGGCTGAGCACTGAAGCTTTCTTT. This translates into CASSWGLSTEAFF.